This T cell receptor (beta chain) was captured by sequencing in a study of identical twins. Germline values: CDR1 MDHEN, CDR2 SYDVKM. The V gene lost 5 bases and the J gene lost 0 bases, with 14 bases spanning the gap. The CDR3 consists of 16 residues. From the 5' RACE reads, TCRdb called clonotypes with MiXCR, one entry per CDR3 protein. Found here are 1.5 million to 2 million distinct CDR3 sequences, roughly 35% of them singletons; the top ten hold about 0.27%. The V and J genes are TRBV28 and TRBJ2-1, with no clear D. The source of this sequence is a newborn girl in good health. The source material was cord blood. CDR3 bases: TGTGCCAGCAGTCCCGTACTATCCTTCTCCTACAATGAGCAGTTCTTC. It is translated as CASSPVLSFSYNEQFF.